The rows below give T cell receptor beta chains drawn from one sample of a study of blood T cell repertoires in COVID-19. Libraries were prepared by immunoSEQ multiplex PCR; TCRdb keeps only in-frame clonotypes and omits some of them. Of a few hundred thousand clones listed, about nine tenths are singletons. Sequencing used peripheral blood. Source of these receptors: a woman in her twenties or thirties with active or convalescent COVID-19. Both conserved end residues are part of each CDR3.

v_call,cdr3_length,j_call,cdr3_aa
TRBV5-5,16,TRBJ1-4,CASSLAKAGGVEKLFF
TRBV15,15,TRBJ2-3,CATSRDRGHTDTQYF
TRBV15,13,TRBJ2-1,CATSRGIGARQFF
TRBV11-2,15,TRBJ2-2,CASSGGAGPVGELFF
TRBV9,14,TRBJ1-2,CASSVVGGGYGYTF
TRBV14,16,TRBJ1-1,CASSQGSGFWNTEAFF
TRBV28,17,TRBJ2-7,CASYPAGATGTSYEQYF
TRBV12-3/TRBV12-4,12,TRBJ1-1,CASSFSVTEAFF
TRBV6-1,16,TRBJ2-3,CASSVPTSVFTDTQYF
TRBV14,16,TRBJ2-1,CASSQTSGGLYNEQFF
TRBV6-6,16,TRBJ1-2,CASSYSTGQGYYGYTF
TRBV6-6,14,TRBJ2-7,CASSQQGISYEQYF
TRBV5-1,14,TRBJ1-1,CASSFSGGNTEAFF
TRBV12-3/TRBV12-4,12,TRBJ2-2,CASNLLTGELFF
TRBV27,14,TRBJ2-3,CASSFTGSPDTQYF